Each of the 25 T cell receptor beta chains below was sequenced from the same sample in a study of cytomegalovirus exposure and HLA in healthy donors. TCRdb's copy holds only in-frame clones and misses some; the assay was immunoSEQ multiplex PCR. The sample yields about 120,000 clones, approximately 90% seen once. The sample comprised PBMCs. The receptors derive from a woman between 25 and 40 years old in good health and CMV-seropositive.

V gene TRBV30 combines with J gene TRBJ1-1; maybe TRBD1 (5 bases). Germline V gives CDR1 GTSNPN, CDR2 SVGIG (reference sequence). The ends were cut back, 5 bases at V and 4 bases at J, with 5 bases in the middle. The CDR3 sequence is 10 residues long. Here the CDR3 DNA reads TGTGCCTGGGGGGCCACTGAAGCTTTCTTT. Translating it yields CAWGATEAFF.

A single count supports this clone. The V gene is TRBV5-1, the J gene TRBJ1-3; D uncertain. Germline V gene sequence: CDR1 SGHRS, CDR2 YFSETQ. The CDR3 has 15 amino acids. V gave up 0 bases and J gave up 2 bases, with 9 bases separating them. CDR3 sequence (DNA): TGCGCCAGCAGCTTGGGGGCAGGTGCTGGAAACACCATATATTTT. This gives the protein CASSLGAGAGNTIYF.

The chain carries TRBV29-1 and TRBJ2-5; D remains ambiguous. V was pared by 4 bases and J by 4 bases, with 13 bases between. The CDR3 has 13 amino acids. The germline V gene has CDR1 SQVTM and CDR2 ANQGSEA. The CDR3 loop reads CSVVGLAGETQYF. Here the CDR3 DNA reads TGCAGCGTTGTCGGTTTAGCTGGAGAGACCCAGTACTTC.

J is TRBJ1-1 and V is TRBV19; D might be TRBD1 (6 bases). The length of the CDR3 is 13 residues. V lost 6 bases to trimming and J lost 0 bases, with 8 bases between them. CDR1 is LNHDA and CDR2 is SQIVND in the germline V gene (reference sequence). The CDR3 spells CASRGQLNTEAFF. Here the CDR3 DNA reads TGTGCCAGTAGAGGACAGCTGAACACTGAAGCTTTCTTT.

The chain uses TRBV29-1 and TRBJ1-1, with 8 bases fitting TRBD1. V trimming: 7 bases; J trimming: 4 bases; junction bases outside the gene matches: 11. The CDR3 length is 14 residues. The germline CDR1 and CDR2 sequences are SQVTM and ANQGSEA. CDR3 in amino acids: CSATSGQGGTEAFF. The CDR3 DNA is TGCAGCGCTACATCTGGACAGGGAGGCACTGAAGCTTTCTTT.

The chain combines TRBV19 with TRBJ2-3; weak D call: TRBD1 (6 bases). This CDR3 comprises 14 residues. Germline V gene data show CDR1 as LNHDA and CDR2 as SQIVND (reference sequence). Trimming stripped 5 bases from V and 4 bases from J, with 13 bases between. CDR3 loop: CASSVRGFADTQYF. CDR3 bases: TGTGCCAGTAGTGTCAGGGGTTTCGCAGATACGCAGTATTTT.

In this sample, this clone turned up once. The V and J genes are TRBV12-5 and TRBJ2-2; possible D gene TRBD2, 6 bases. The germline gives CDR1 LGHNT, CDR2 FRNRAP. The V end lost 2 bases, the J end lost 7 bases, and 20 bases lay between the germline ends. The CDR3 totals 17 residues. CDR3: CASGLTGVQGTGGELFF. In DNA, the CDR3 is TGTGCTAGTGGTTTGACGGGGGTTCAGGGCACAGGCGGGGAGCTGTTTTTT. Full variable domain (remainder filled in from reference TRBV12-5 and TRBJ2-2): DARVTQTPRHKVTEMGQEVTMRCQPILGHNTVFWYRQTMMQGLELLAYFRNRAPLDDSGMPKDRFSAEMPDATLATLKIQPSEPRDSAVYFCASGLTGVQGTGGELFFGEGSRLTVL.

J is TRBJ2-2 and V is TRBV4-3; D gene ambiguous. Germline lookup yields CDR1 LGHNA and CDR2 YSLEER. The CDR3 consists of 15 residues. Trimming shortened V by 0 bases and J by 7 bases, and 12 bases separated the two germline ends. This chain's CDR3 is CASSQDQSVSGELFF. Written as DNA, the CDR3 is TGCGCCAGCAGCCAAGATCAATCGGTTAGCGGGGAGCTGTTTTTT.

The chain recombines TRBV5-1 with TRBJ1-2; the D is unclear. V dropped 3 bases and J dropped 7 bases, with 16 bases sitting between them. The CDR3 has 14 residues. Germline V gene lookup returns CDR1 SGHRS and CDR2 YFSETQ. Here the CDR3 DNA reads TGCGCCAGCAGCTCTGGGGAGGGTTCGTCTGGCTACACCTTC. Translation: CASSSGEGSSGYTF.

The genes are TRBV6-5 and TRBJ2-1; 10 bases are shared with TRBD2. The germline CDR1 and CDR2 sequences are MNHEY and SVGAGI. With V trimmed by 6 bases and J by 10 bases, 6 bases remained unmatched. This CDR3 comprises 13 residues. CDR3 DNA sequence: TGTGCCAGCAGGGAACTAGCGGGGAGAGAGCAGTTCTTC. Amino acids: CASRELAGREQFF.

This clone was observed once. This chain joins TRBV7-9 and TRBJ2-2; no definite D call. Looked up from germline, CDR1 is SEHNR and CDR2 is FQNEAQ (reference sequence). CDR3 length: 12 residues. Trimming took off 2 bases at V and 5 bases at J, with 3 bases between the two ends. The CDR3 DNA follows: TGTGCCAGCAGCTTAACAACCGGGGAGCTGTTTTTT. Translating gives CASSLTTGELFF.

The chain couples TRBV9 to TRBJ2-7; D possibly corresponds to TRBD2 (6 bases). CDR1 and CDR2 from the germline V gene are SGDLS and YYNGEE. This CDR3 is 16 amino acids long. V was shortened by 0 bases and J by 4 bases, with 17 bases between the two germline ends. CDR3 loop: CASSVGPAGLGYEQYF. The CDR3 bases are TGTGCCAGCAGCGTAGGCCCCGCGGGGTTGGGATACGAGCAGTACTTC.

V gene TRBV29-1 combines with J gene TRBJ2-3; D gene uncertain. V gave up 0 bases and J gave up 4 bases, with 11 bases separating them. In germline, CDR1 is SQVTM, CDR2 ANQGSEA. This CDR3 region has 14 residues. The CDR3 sequence: CSVEDRQRSDTQYF. DNA of the CDR3: TGCAGCGTTGAAGATCGCCAGAGGTCAGATACGCAGTATTTT.

The rearrangement joins TRBV29-1 to TRBJ2-1, with D possibly being TRBD1 (7 bases). The V gene's germline CDR1 is SQVTM and CDR2 ANQGSEA. The CDR3 totals 15 residues. With 6 bases removed from V and 4 bases from J, the gap between germline ends came to 19 bases. Written as DNA, the CDR3 is TGCAGCGTAACAGGGGAAGGAGGGTGGTACAATGAGCAGTTCTTC. Protein product: CSVTGEGGWYNEQFF.

The chain employs TRBV6-5 and TRBJ2-5; 8 bases map to TRBD2. The CDR3 has 15 amino acids. Germline assignment: CDR1 MNHEY and CDR2 SVGAGI. The V and J ends lost 6 bases and 5 bases, in that order; junction bases with no gene match: 11. CDR3 coding DNA: TGTGCCAGCAGATCCCTAGGGACTAGGATGGAGACCCAGTACTTC. This encodes CASRSLGTRMETQYF.

This clone was observed a handful of times. The chain has TRBV20-1 and TRBJ2-1; D unresolved. Trimming left V 5 bases short and J 3 bases short, with 5 bases between. Germline V CDR1 and CDR2: DFQATT, SNEGSKA (reference sequence). The CDR3 length is 11 residues. The CDR3: CSALNYNEQFF. The DNA of the CDR3 is TGCAGTGCTCTAAACTACAATGAGCAGTTCTTC.

The chain carries TRBV4-2 and TRBJ2-5, with 10 bases identical to TRBD2. V shed 3 bases and J 7 bases; nucleotides not matched to a gene: 8. The CDR3 spans 15 residues. CDR1 LGHNA and CDR2 YNFKEQ come from the germline V gene. CDR3 nucleotide sequence: TGTGCCAGCAGCCAGGGTAGCGGGAGGAGCGGGACCCAGTACTTC. It specifies CASSQGSGRSGTQYF.

In DNA form, the CDR3 reads TGTGCCAGCGGTCAGGAATCCAAAAACATTCAGTACTTC. Protein: CASGQESKNIQYF. The rearrangement links TRBV2 to TRBJ2-4; D not certain. The germline V and J ends were trimmed by 8 bases and 2 bases, with 10 bases remaining between them. CDR1 is SNHLY and CDR2 is FYNNEI in the germline V gene. The CDR3 runs to 13 residues.

The chain joins TRBV6-1 to TRBJ2-5, with 7 bases aligning to TRBD2. This CDR3 has 15 amino acids. Trimming took 0 bases from V and 5 from J; bases not matched to a gene: 6. Germline V gene sequence: CDR1 MNHNS, CDR2 SASEGT. The CDR3, as DNA: TGTGCCAGCAGTGAAGCCAGGGAGGGCTCGGAGACCCAGTACTTC. It encodes CASSEAREGSETQYF.

The gene calls are TRBV7-2 and TRBJ2-5; 7 bases map to TRBD2. The CDR3 has 13 amino acids. Per germline, CDR1 SGHTA and CDR2 FQGNSA. Trimming cost V 4 bases and J 4 bases; bases outside gene matches: 3. This CDR3 is CASSSTGGETQYF. CDR3 sequence (DNA): TGTGCCAGCAGCTCGACGGGAGGAGAGACCCAGTACTTC.

The chain links TRBV2 to TRBJ2-5, with a tentative D call TRBD1 (7 bases). From germline, CDR1 is SNHLY and CDR2 FYNNEI. The CDR3 covers 13 residues. Deletions cut 5 bases from V and 5 bases from J, with 12 bases between. CDR3 nucleotides: TGTGCCAGCAGTATGCAGGGGGGCGAGACCCAGTACTTC. Protein: CASSMQGGETQYF. Drawing the rest from reference TRBV2 and TRBJ2-5, the complete variable domain is EPEVTQTPSHQVTQMGQEVILRCVPISNHLYFYWYRQILGQKVEFLVSFYNNEISEKSEIFDDQFSVERPDGSNFTLKIRSTKLEDSAMYFCASSMQGGETQYFGPGTRLLVL.

J is TRBJ2-5 and V is TRBV9; 10 bases align to TRBD1. Germline assignment: CDR1 SGDLS and CDR2 YYNGEE. The CDR3 is made up of 15 amino acids. V lost 0 bases and J lost 4; bases outside the gene matches: 3. The CDR3 nucleotides are TGTGCCAGCAGCGTAGTAGGGACAGGGGTAGAGACCCAGTACTTC. Translation: CASSVVGTGVETQYF.

V usage is TRBV30 and J usage is TRBJ1-2; 7 bases are shared with TRBD1. The trim removed 5 bases at V and 0 bases at J, leaving 9 bases unmatched. CDR1 GTSNPN and CDR2 SVGIG come from the germline V gene (reference sequence). This CDR3 is 15 amino acids long. The CDR3 nucleotides are TGTGCCTGGGTGCGAGGGGGCCCCACTAACTATGGCTACACCTTC. This translates into CAWVRGGPTNYGYTF.

This clone was seen a few times. The rearrangement joins TRBV13 to TRBJ2-7; the match to TRBD2 covers 8 bases. The CDR3 covers 13 residues. CDR1 and CDR2 from the germline V gene are PRHDT and FYEKMQ (reference sequence). Trimming took 0 bases from V and 5 from J; bases not matched to a gene: 0. CDR3 nucleotide sequence: TGTGCCAGCAGCTTAGGCGGGAGGGACGAGCAGTACTTC. It codes for CASSLGGRDEQYF. The variable domain in full, completed from reference TRBV13 and TRBJ2-7, reads AAGVIQSPRHLIKEKRETATLKCYPIPRHDTVYWYQQGPGQDPQFLISFYEKMQSDKGSIPDRFSAQQFSDYHSELNMSSLELGDSALYFCASSLGGRDEQYFGPGTRLTVT.

The rearrangement links TRBV6-1 to TRBJ2-5; TRBD1 matches at 8 bases. The CDR3 spans 13 residues. The J segment lost 2 bases and the V segment lost 6 bases, leaving 2 bases of the junction unmatched. The germline CDR1 and CDR2 sequences are MNHNS and SASEGT. The CDR3 DNA sequence: TGTGCCAGCAGAGGGACAGGTCAAGAGACCCAGTACTTC. Translation: CASRGTGQETQYF.